Presented here are 6 T cell receptor beta chains from one specimen sequenced in a study of graft-versus-host responses after intestinal transplantation. These receptors are not linked to any known antigen. Libraries were prepared by immunoSEQ multiplex PCR; TCRdb keeps only in-frame clonotypes and omits some of them. The profile covers 100,000 or so clones, with about 90% appearing a single time and over 0.15% taken by the ten largest. This specimen was unstimulated CD4+ T cells sorted from spleen or lymph node cells, taken before intestinal transplant. All receptors come from a human donor who received an intestinal transplant.

The genes are TRBV28 and TRBJ2-5, with 11 bases lining up with TRBD2. Looked up from germline, CDR1 is MDHEN and CDR2 is SYDVKM. After removal of 6 bases from V and 3 bases from J, the junction contained 6 bases not matched to a gene. The CDR3 totals 15 residues. This CDR3 reads CASRGLAVLEETQYF. The CDR3 DNA sequence: TGTGCCAGCAGGGGACTAGCGGTCCTAGAAGAGACCCAGTACTTC.

The chain has TRBV6-5 and TRBJ1-3; D remains unclear. Germline lookup yields CDR1 MNHEY and CDR2 SVGAGI. The CDR3 covers 15 residues. V was trimmed by 6 bases and J by 0 bases, leaving 12 bases between them. The CDR3 DNA sequence: TGTGCCAGCAGCCCTTTTAGGAGCTCTGGAAACACCATATATTTT. Translating it yields CASSPFRSSGNTIYF.

The chain uses TRBV28 and TRBJ1-2; D is ambiguous. The length of the CDR3 is 11 residues. Germline CDR1 MDHEN, CDR2 SYDVKM. Trimming left V 7 bases short and J 3 bases short, with 6 bases between. The CDR3 is CASNSYYGYTF. The CDR3 DNA follows: TGTGCCAGCAACTCCTACTATGGCTACACCTTC.

This chain links TRBV5-1 with TRBJ2-3; tentatively, D is TRBD2 (6 bases). The CDR3 runs 15 residues. Germline loops: CDR1 SGHRS, CDR2 YFSETQ. Trimming left V 3 bases short and J 4 bases short, with 15 bases between. The CDR3 coding sequence is TGCGCCAGCAGCTGGGGATTCCCGGGGGCAGATACGCAGTATTTT. As protein: CASSWGFPGADTQYF.

This chain joins TRBV4-2 and TRBJ2-3, with TRBD1 matching 9 bases. The CDR3 is 16 residues long. Germline loops: CDR1 LGHNA, CDR2 YNFKEQ. The V gene end was trimmed by 2 bases and the J gene end by 6 bases; junction bases not matched to a gene: 9. For the CDR3, the DNA is TGTGCCAGCAGCCAATTTTCGGGACAGGGTGCCGATACGCAGTATTTT. Translated: CASSQFSGQGADTQYF.

J is TRBJ1-6 and V is TRBV10-2; no definite D call. The length of the CDR3 is 16 residues. V shed 6 bases and J shed 7 bases, with 19 bases lying between them. Germline V CDR1 and CDR2: WSHSY, SAAADI. In nucleotides, the CDR3 is TGCGCCAGCAGAGGGAGTGGGCTTTCAGAAAATTCACCCCTCCACTTT. This translates into CASRGSGLSENSPLHF.